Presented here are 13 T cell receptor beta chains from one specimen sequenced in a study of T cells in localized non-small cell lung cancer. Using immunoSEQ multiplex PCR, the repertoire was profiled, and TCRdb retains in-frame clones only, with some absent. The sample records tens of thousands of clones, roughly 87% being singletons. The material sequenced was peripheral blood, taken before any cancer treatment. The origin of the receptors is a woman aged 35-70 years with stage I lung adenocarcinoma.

CDR3 bases: TGTGCCAGCAGCAGGCGGGGCAAGTTTGGGGGAAACACCATATATTTT. Translated: CASSRRGKFGGNTIYF. The chain links TRBV21-1 to TRBJ1-3. TRBV21-1 is annotated as a pseudogene. This CDR3 region has 16 residues.

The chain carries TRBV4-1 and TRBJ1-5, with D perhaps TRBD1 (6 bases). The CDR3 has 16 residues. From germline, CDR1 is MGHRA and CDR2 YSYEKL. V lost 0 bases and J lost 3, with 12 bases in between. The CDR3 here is CASSQDPRGLNQPQHF. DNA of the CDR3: TGCGCCAGCAGCCAAGACCCCCGGGGGCTCAATCAGCCCCAGCATTTT.

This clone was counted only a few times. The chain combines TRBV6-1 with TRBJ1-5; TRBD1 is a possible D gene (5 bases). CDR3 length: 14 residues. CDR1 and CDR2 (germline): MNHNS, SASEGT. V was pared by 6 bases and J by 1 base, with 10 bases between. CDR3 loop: CASSLRDSNQPQHF. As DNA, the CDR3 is TGTGCCAGCAGCCTCCGGGACAGCAATCAGCCCCAGCATTTT.

CDR3 sequence reads: CASSFVGYEQYF. In DNA form, the CDR3 reads TGTGCCAGCAGCTTTGTAGGGTACGAGCAGTACTTC. This sequence joins TRBV11-3 and TRBJ2-5; D gene uncertain. The last part of the DNA fits TRBJ2-7 better; the J call may be wrong. This CDR3 has 12 amino acids. In germline, CDR1 is SGHNT, CDR2 YENEEA.

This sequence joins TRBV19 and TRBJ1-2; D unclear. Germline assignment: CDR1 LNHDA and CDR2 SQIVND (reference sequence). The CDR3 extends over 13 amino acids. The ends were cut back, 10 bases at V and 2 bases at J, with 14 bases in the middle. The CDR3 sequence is CATTAIENYGYTF. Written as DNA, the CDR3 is TGTGCCACCACGGCCATTGAAAACTATGGCTACACCTTC.

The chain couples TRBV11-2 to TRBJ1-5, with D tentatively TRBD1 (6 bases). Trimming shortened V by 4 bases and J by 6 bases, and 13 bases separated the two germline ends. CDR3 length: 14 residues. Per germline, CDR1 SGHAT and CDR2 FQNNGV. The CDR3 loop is CASSSAGAAQPQHF. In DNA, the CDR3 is TGTGCCAGCAGCTCGGCGGGGGCTGCTCAGCCCCAGCATTTT.

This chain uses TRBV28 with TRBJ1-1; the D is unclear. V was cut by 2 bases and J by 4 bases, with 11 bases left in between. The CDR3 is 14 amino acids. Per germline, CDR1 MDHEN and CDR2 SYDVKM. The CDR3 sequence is CASSLGGVGTEAFF. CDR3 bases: TGTGCCAGCAGTTTAGGTGGTGTGGGCACTGAAGCTTTCTTT.

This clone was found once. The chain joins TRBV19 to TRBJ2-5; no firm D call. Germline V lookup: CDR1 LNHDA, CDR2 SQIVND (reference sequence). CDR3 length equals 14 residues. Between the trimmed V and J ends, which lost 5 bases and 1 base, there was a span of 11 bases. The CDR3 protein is CASSGYGIQETQYF. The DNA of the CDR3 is TGTGCCAGTAGTGGGTACGGAATCCAAGAGACCCAGTACTTC.

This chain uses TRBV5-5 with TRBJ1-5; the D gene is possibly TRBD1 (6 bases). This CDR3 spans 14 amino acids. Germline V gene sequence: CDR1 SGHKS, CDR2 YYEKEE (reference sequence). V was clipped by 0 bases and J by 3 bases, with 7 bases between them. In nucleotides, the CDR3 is TGTGCCAGCAGCTTGGCAGGGGTCAATCAGCCCCAGCATTTT. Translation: CASSLAGVNQPQHF.

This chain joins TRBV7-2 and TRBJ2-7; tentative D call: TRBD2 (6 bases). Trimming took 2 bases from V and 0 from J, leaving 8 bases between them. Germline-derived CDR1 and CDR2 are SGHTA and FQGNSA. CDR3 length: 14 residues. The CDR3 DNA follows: TGTGCCAGCAGCTTAAGGGGACTCTCCTACGAGCAGTACTTC. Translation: CASSLRGLSYEQYF.

The CDR3 sequence: CASKGLAGVLETQYF. CDR3 coding DNA: TGTGCCAGTAAAGGACTAGCGGGAGTATTGGAGACCCAGTACTTC. The chain couples TRBV19 to TRBJ2-5, with TRBD2 identical over 13 bases. Per the germline V gene, CDR1 is LNHDA and CDR2 is SQIVND (reference sequence). The CDR3 runs 15 residues. The V segment lost 7 bases and the J segment 5 bases; nucleotides outside the gene matches: 7.

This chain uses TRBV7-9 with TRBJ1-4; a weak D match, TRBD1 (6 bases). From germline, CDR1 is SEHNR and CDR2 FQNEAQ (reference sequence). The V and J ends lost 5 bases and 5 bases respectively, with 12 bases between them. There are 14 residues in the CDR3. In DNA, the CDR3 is TGTGCCAGCAGCCCTGGCAGGGGAAATGAAAAACTGTTTTTT. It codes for CASSPGRGNEKLFF.

CDR3 sequence (DNA): TGTGCCAGCAGTGAAGGTAGCGGGGGACTCAACGAGCAGTACTTC. As protein: CASSEGSGGLNEQYF. The chain joins TRBV2 to TRBJ2-7; TRBD2 agrees at 9 bases. V dropped 1 base and J dropped 5; count of bases not matched to a gene: 6. Germline lookup yields CDR1 SNHLY and CDR2 FYNNEI. The CDR3 runs 15 residues.